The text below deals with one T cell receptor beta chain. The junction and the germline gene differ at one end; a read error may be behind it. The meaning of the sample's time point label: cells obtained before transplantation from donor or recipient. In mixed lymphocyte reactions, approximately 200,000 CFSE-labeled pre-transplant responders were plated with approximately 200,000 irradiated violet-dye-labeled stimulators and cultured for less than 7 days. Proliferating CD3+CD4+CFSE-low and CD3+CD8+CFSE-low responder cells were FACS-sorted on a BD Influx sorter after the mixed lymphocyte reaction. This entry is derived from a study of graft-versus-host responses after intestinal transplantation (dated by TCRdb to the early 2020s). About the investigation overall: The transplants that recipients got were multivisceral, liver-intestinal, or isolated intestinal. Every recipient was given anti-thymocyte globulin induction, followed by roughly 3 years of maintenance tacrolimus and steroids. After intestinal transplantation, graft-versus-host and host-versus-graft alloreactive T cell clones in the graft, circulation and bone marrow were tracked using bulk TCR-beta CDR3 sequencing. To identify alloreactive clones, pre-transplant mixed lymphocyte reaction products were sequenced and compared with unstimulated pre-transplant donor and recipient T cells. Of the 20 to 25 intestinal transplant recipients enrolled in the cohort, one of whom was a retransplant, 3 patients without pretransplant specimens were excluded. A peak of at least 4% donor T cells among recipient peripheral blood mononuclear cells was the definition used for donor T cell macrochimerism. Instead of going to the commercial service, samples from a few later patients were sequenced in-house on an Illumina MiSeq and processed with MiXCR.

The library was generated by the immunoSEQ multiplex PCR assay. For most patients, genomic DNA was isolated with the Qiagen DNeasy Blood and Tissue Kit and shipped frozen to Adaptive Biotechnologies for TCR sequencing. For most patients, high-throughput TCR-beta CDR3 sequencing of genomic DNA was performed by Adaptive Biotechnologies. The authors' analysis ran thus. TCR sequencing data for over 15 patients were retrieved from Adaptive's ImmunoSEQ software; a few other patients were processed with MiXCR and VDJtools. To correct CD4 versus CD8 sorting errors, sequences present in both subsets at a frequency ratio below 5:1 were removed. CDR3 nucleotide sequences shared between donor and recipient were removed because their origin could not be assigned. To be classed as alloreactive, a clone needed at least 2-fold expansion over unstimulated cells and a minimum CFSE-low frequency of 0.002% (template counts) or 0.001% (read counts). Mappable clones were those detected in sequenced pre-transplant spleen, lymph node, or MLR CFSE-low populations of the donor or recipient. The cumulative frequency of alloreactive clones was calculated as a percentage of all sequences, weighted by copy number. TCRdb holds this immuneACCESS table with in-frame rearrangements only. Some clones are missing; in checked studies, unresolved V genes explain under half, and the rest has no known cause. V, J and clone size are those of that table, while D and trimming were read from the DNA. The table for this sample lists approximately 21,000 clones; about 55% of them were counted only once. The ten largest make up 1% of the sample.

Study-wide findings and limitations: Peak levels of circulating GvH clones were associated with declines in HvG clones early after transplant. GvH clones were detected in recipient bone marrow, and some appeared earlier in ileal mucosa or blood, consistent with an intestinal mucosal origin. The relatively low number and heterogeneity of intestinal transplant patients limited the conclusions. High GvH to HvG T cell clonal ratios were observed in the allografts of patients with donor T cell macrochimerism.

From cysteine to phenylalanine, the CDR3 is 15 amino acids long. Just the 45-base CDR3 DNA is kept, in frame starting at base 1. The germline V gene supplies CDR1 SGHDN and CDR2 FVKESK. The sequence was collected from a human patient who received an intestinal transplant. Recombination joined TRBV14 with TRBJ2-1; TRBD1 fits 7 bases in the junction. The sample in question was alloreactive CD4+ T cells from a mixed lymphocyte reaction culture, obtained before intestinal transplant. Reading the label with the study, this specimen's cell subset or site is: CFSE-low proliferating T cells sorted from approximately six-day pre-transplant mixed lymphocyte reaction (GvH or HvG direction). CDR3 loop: CASSLGQVPLNVQFF. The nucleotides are TGTGCCAGCAGCCTTGGACAGGTACCCCTCAATGTGCAGTTCTTC.